This T cell receptor beta chain is drawn from a study of CD8 T cells in ankylosing spondylitis. Quantitative 5'-RACE with molecular barcodes was used to make the TCR beta libraries. TCRdb re-derived calls from the 5' RACE reads in MiXCR, one entry per CDR3 protein. The sample lists roughly 450,000 distinct CDR3 sequences, about 25% occurring once. This clonotype was counted a few times. The antigen is not known. Findings of the study overall: What seemed typical of ankylosing spondylitis blood was a TCR beta motif built from eight highly homologous variants. Within peripheral blood, clones linked to disease were CD8+ and relatively rare.

The sequencing input was blood, either unsorted or a sorted T cell fraction (not recorded which). This clonotype was sampled from a male donor with ankylosing spondylitis.

The CDR3 region is CASSLGGQGIGTEAFF. The CDR3 DNA reads TGCGCCAGCAGCTTGGGGGGACAGGGGATAGGCACTGAAGCTTTCTTT. The V and J genes are TRBV5-1 and TRBJ1-1, with TRBD1 matching 10 bases. The CDR3 loop spans 16 amino acids. The germline V gene has CDR1 SGHRS and CDR2 YFSETQ. J was trimmed by 4 bases and V by 0 bases; bases with no gene match: 6.